Detailed here is one TCR beta chain. Its antigen has not been determined. Base quality data are lacking; no much larger clone is found one base away. This entry belongs to a study of blood T cell repertoires in COVID-19 (TCRdb year 2020). Study-level background: Collaborator samples came from the United States, Italy and Spain and covered acute and convalescent phases of COVID-19. The material from the prospective study consisted of cDNA or gDNA derived from T cells, B-cell-depleted T cells, or PBMCs. Subjects who had been exposed to COVID-19, were actively infected with it, or had recovered from it provided the deeply sampled blood TCRbeta repertoires that made up the dataset. The repertoires were released in a freely available public database meant as a resource for research on the immune response to SARS-CoV-2. Samples were obtained from the ongoing ImmuneRACE study (first 160 participants) and from approximately 1,200 subjects provided by 6 global collaborators. Sample metadata almost always included a de-identified subject ID, COVID-19 status, age in years and sex. Where HLA class I and class II types were available, the types were taken from metadata supplied by the sample provider, not from assay-based typing.

The immunoSEQ Assay, a bias-controlled multiplex PCR, was used to amplify TCRbeta CDR3 regions from genomic DNA. The paper's processing steps were these. Within the assay, amplification of reference gene primers was used to estimate how many nucleated cells each sample contained. To quantify the absolute abundance of each unique TCRbeta CDR3 rearrangement, sequence reads were collapsed and filtered. Productive Simpson clonality was computed per sample as the square root of Simpson's diversity index over productive rearrangements. As stored in TCRdb, this immuneACCESS dataset retains in-frame rearrangements with V and J assigned. A fraction of the clones does not appear; measured against another copy, unresolved V genes explain less than half of the discrepancy, and the remainder lacks a known reason. V and J calls and clone size are as listed in that table; D and trimming were resolved from the DNA. Recorded for this sample are some 170,000 clones; 65% to 85% of them occurred a single time. Around 8.4% of the sample rests with the top ten.

Results and caveats for the whole study, not just this receptor: The quantity of clinical and demographic metadata differed by source and by participant and was supplied without curation.

Whole blood was collected in K2EDTA tubes by collaborating institutions according to the institutions' own protocols. For TCRbeta analysis, collaborator samples were shipped as frozen whole blood, as isolated PBMCs, or as DNA extracted from either sample type. The source of this sequence is a woman aged 80 or older with active or convalescent COVID-19. The sequencing input was peripheral blood.

In nucleotides, the sequence is TGTGCCAGCTCTCCGGAGGTGGGATATTCCTACGAGCAGTACTTC. Translated, it reads CASSPEVGYSYEQYF. The receptor chain draws on TRBV3-1 (or the pseudogene TRBV3-2) and TRBJ2-7; TRBD2 could be the D gene, as 5 bases match. The germline V gene (reference sequence) supplies CDR1 LGHDT and CDR2 YNNKEL. The junction carries 18 bases between V and J, which are trimmed by 8 bases and 1 base respectively. Taken from cysteine to phenylalanine, the CDR3 has 15 residues. Here the CDR3 DNA is all that survives: 45 bases in frame from base 1.